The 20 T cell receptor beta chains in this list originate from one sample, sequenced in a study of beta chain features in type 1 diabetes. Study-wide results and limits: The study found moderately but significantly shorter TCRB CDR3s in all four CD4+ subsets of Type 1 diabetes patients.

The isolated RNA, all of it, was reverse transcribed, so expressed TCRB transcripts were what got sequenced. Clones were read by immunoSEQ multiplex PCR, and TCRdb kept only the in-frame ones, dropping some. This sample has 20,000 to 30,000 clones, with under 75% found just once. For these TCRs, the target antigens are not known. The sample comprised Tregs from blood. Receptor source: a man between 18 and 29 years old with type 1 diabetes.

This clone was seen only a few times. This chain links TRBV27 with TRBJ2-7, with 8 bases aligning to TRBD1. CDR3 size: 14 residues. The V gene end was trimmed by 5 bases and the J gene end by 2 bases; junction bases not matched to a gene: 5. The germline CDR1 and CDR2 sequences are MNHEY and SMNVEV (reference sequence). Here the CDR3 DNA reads TGTGCCAGCAGTAAACAGGGGGGTACCTACGAGCAGTACTTC. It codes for CASSKQGGTYEQYF.

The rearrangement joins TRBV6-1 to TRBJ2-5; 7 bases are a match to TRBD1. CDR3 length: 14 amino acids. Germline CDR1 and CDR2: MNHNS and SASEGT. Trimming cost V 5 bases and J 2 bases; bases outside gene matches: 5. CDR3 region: CASSQQGLQETQYF. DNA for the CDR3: TGTGCCAGCAGTCAACAGGGGTTACAAGAGACCCAGTACTTC.

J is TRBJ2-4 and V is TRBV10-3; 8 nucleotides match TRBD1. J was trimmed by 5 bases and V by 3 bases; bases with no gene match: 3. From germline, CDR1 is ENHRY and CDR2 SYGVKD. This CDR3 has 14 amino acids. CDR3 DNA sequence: TGTGCCATCAGTGAAACGGGACAGGAAAACATTCAGTACTTC. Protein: CAISETGQENIQYF.

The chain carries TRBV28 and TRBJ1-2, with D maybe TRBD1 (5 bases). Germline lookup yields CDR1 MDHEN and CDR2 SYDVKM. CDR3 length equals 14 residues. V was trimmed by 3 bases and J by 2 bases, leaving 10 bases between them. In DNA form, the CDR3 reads TGTGCCAGCAGTTTCGCGGGACTCAACTATGGCTACACCTTC. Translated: CASSFAGLNYGYTF.

The CDR3 DNA is TGTGCCAGCTCACCTTCCCCCAGGGGAACTACCACAGATACGCAGTATTTT. Protein sequence: CASSPSPRGTTTDTQYF. The V and J genes are TRBV18 and TRBJ2-3; tentative D call: TRBD1 (6 bases). The CDR3 consists of 17 residues. The germline V gene encodes CDR1 KGHSH and CDR2 LQKENI. Trimming removed 3 bases at V and 2 bases at J, with 18 bases between.

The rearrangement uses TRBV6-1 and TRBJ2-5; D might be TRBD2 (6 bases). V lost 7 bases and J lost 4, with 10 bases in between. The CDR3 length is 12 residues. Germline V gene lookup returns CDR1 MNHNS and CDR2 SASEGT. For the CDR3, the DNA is TGTGCCAGCACGCGGGGTCGAGAGACCCAGTACTTC. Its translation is CASTRGRETQYF.

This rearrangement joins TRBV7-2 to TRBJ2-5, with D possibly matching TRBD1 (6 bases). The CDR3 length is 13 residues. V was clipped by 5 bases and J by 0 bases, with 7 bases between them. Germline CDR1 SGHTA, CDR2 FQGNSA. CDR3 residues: CASSRDNQETQYF. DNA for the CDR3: TGTGCCAGCAGCCGGGACAACCAAGAGACCCAGTACTTC. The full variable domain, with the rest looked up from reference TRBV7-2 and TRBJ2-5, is GAGVSQSPSNKVTEKGKDVELRCDPISGHTALYWYRQSLGQGLEFLIYFQGNSAPDKSGLPSDRFSAERTGGSVSTLTIQRTQQEDSAVYLCASSRDNQETQYFGPGTRLLVL.

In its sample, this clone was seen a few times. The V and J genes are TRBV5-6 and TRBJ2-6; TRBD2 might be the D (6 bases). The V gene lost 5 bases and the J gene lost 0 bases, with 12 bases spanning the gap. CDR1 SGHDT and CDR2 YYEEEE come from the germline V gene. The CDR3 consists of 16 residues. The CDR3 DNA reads TGTGCCAGCAGTTCACGGGGGAGCTCTGGGGCCAACGTCCTGACTTTC. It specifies CASSSRGSSGANVLTF. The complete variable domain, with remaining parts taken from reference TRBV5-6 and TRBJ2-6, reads DAGVTQSPTHLIKTRGQQVTLRCSPKSGHDTVSWYQQALGQGPQFIFQYYEEEERQRGNFPDRFSGHQFPNYSSELNVNALLLGDSALYLCASSSRGSSGANVLTFGAGSRLTVL.

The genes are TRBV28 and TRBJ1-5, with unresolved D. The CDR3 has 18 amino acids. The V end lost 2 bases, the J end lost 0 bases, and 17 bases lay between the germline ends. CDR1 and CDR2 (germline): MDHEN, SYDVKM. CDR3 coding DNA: TGTGCCAGCAGTTTACCGGTTACGAGAACCTATAGCAATCAGCCCCAGCATTTT. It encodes CASSLPVTRTYSNQPQHF.

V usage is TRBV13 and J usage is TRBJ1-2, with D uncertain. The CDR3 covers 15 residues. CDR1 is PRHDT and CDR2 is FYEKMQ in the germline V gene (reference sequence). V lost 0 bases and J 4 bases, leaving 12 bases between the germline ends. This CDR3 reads CASSLGRGGLYGYTF. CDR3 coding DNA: TGTGCCAGCAGCTTAGGCCGAGGAGGCCTCTATGGCTACACCTTC.

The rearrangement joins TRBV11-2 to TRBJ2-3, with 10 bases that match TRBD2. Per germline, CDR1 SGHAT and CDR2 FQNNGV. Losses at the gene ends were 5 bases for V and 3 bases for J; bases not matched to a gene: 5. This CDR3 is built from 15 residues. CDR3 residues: CASSRSSGRTDTQYF. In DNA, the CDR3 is TGTGCCAGCAGCCGCTCTAGCGGGAGAACAGATACGCAGTATTTT.

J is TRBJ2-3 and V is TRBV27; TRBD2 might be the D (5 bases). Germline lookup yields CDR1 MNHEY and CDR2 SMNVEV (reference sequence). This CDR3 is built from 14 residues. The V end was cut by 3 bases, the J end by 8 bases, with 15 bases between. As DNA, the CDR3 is TGTGCCAGCAGTTTTACGTGGAGGCGAGGTACGCAGTATTTT. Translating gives CASSFTWRRGTQYF.

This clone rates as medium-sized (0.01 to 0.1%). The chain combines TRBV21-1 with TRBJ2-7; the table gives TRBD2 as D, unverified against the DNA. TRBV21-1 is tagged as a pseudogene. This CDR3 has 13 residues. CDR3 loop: CASSPRGGREQYF. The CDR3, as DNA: TGTGCCAGCAGCCCCCGGGGTGGGAGGGAGCAGTACTTC.

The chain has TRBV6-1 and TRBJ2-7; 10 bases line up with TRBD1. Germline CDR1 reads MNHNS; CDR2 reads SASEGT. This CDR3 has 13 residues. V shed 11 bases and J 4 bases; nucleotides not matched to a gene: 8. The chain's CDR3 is CAAAGQGGYEQYF. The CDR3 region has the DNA TGTGCCGCGGCAGGACAGGGGGGATACGAGCAGTACTTC.

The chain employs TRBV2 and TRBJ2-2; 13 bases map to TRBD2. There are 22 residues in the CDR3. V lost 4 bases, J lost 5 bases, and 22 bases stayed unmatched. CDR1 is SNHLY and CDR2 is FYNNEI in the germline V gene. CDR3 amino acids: CASSGPGTPQYGTSGITGELFF. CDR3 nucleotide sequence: TGTGCCAGCAGTGGTCCCGGGACACCCCAATACGGGACTAGCGGGATTACCGGGGAGCTGTTTTTT. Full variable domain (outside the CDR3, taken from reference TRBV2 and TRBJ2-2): EPEVTQTPSHQVTQMGQEVILRCVPISNHLYFYWYRQILGQKVEFLVSFYNNEISEKSEIFDDQFSVERPDGSNFTLKIRSTKLEDSAMYFCASSGPGTPQYGTSGITGELFFGEGSRLTVL.

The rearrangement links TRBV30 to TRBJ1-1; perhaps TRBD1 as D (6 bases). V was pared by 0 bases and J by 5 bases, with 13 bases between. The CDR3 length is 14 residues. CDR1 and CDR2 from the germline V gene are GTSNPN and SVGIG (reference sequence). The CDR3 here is CAWSVMIGQTEAFF. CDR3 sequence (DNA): TGTGCCTGGAGTGTAATGATCGGACAGACTGAAGCTTTCTTT.

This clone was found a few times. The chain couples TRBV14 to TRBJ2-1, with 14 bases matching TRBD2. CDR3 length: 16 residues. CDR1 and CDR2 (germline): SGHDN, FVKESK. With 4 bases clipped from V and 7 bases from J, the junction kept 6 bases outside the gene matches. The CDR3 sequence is CASSPLGLAGGNEQFF. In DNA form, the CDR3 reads TGTGCCAGCAGCCCGCTCGGACTAGCGGGAGGAAATGAGCAGTTCTTC.

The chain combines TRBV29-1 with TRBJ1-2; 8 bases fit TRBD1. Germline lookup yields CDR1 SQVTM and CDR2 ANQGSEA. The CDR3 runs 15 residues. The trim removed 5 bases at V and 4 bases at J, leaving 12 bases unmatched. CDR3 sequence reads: CSVPPKTGEGYGYTF. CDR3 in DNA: TGCAGCGTTCCCCCTAAGACAGGGGAAGGCTATGGCTACACCTTC.

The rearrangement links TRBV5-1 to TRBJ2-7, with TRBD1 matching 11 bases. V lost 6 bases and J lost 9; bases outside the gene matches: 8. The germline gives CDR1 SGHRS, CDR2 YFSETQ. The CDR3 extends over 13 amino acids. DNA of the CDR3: TGCGCCAGCACCCCAGGACAGGGGGCCGGGCAGTACTTC. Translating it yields CASTPGQGAGQYF.

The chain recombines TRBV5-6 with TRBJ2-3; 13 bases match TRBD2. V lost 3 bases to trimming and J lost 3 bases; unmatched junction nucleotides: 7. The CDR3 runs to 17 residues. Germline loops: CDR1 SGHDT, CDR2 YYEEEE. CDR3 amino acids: CASSYRLAGGGTDTQYF. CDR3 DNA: TGTGCCAGCAGCTACCGACTAGCGGGGGGAGGTACAGATACGCAGTATTTT.